One and the same sample provided the 2 T cell receptor beta chains below, sequenced in a study of T-cell memory formation after mild COVID-19. TCRdb re-derived calls from the 5' RACE reads in MiXCR, one entry per CDR3 protein. This table has about 340,000 distinct CDR3 sequences, 20% to 25% appearing once. The specimen sequenced was PBMCs or a T cell subset sorted from them (not recorded which). The receptors derive from an adult woman who had mild COVID-19 (a few samples of this study predate the infection). Cell type and time point are not known.

V is TRBV6-5 and J is TRBJ2-3; 9 bases align to TRBD2. There are 13 residues in the CDR3. V lost 10 bases, J lost 3 bases, and 5 bases stayed unmatched. The germline gives CDR1 MNHEY, CDR2 SVGAGI. The CDR3 protein is CATQTSGTDTQYF. The DNA for the CDR3 is TGTGCCACTCAGACTAGCGGAACAGATACGCAGTATTTT.

The rearrangement joins TRBV5-4 to TRBJ1-1, with D possibly being TRBD1 (6 bases). The germline V and J ends were trimmed by 1 base and 4 bases, with 14 bases remaining between them. This CDR3 is 15 amino acids long. The germline V gene has CDR1 SGHNT and CDR2 YYREEE (reference sequence). The chain's CDR3 is CASSLFVTGRTEAFF. The CDR3 DNA reads as TGTGCCAGCAGCTTGTTCGTCACAGGGCGCACTGAAGCTTTCTTT.